This T cell receptor beta chain was captured by sequencing in a study of T cells after posttransplantation cyclophosphamide. Points from the study as a whole: After PTCy, TRB diversity resembled that of CNI/methotrexate controls. Tissue-infiltrating T cells from skin or gut overlapped little with blood T cells. Later post-transplant blood repertoires were often dominated by donor CD8+ memory clones.

As concerns this clone: No antigen is known for it.

Trimming removed 0 bases from V and 10 bases from J, with 10 bases in between. The germline CDR1 and CDR2 sequences are SEHNR and FQNEAQ (reference sequence). The CDR3 contains 14 residues. Repertoires were generated with immunoSEQ multiplex PCR, while TCRdb's copy carries only in-frame clones and drops some. Here the sample spans tens of thousands of clones, over 85% being singletons. The sequence came from a woman between 40 and 50 years old with a blood cancer, CMV-positive, and with a related stem cell donor. The chain joins TRBV7-9 to TRBJ1-6, with D possibly matching TRBD1 (6 bases). The sequenced sample consisted of PBMCs. The CDR3 spells CASSLAGARSPLHF. The CDR3, as DNA: TGTGCCAGCAGCTTAGCGGGGGCGAGATCACCCCTCCACTTT.